The entry that follows covers one TCR beta chain sequence. Between the trimmed V and J ends, which lost 4 bases and 0 bases, there was a span of 6 bases. This CDR3 is 14 amino acids long. CDR1 is LGHDT, CDR2 YNNKEL, per germline (reference sequence). The method was immunoSEQ multiplex PCR; TCRdb's version includes in-frame clones alone and lacks a portion of them. The table records more than 200,000 clones, 75% to 90% of them present only once. The sample originates from a study of blood T cell repertoires in COVID-19. This sequence originates from a man aged 25-45 years with COVID-19, enrolled during active disease. Sequencing was carried out using peripheral blood. V and J are TRBV3-1 (or the pseudogene TRBV3-2) and TRBJ2-2; D gene unclear. The CDR3, as DNA: TGTGCCAGCAGCCCCCCCGCGAACACCGGGGAGCTGTTTTTT. This translates into CASSPPANTGELFF.